This entry describes one T cell receptor (beta chain). These data come from a study of shared T cell receptors in the human thymus. The assay was immunoSEQ multiplex PCR, and TCRdb's table has in-frame clones only and misses some. The sample includes some 700,000 clones, approximately 83% seen only once; the top ten take under 0.012%. The sample was also reused in another study, on human thymus T cells.

This sequence originates from a girl in the first two years of life with a congenital heart defect. Source material: thymocytes.

CDR3: CATSQIRGSYEQYF. The CDR3 nucleotides are TGTGCCACCAGCCAAATCCGGGGGTCCTACGAGCAGTACTTC. The genes are TRBV15 and TRBJ2-7; the D gene is possibly TRBD2 (6 bases). V dropped 5 bases and J dropped 1 base, with 12 bases sitting between them. Germline V CDR1 and CDR2: LNHNV, YYDKDF (reference sequence). The length of the CDR3 is 14 residues.